This TCR beta chain came from a study of cytomegalovirus exposure and HLA in healthy donors. Study conclusions and caveats: A link between a missense DCLRE1C variant and TCR beta V- and J-gene trimming emerged from a later analysis. TCR beta sequences numbering more than 15,000 were associated with HLA alleles at 0.05 false discovery rate in a later analysis.

Turning to this clone: Its antigen is not known. Compared with germline, one end of the junction differs, possibly owing to a read error.

The PCR used 60 Vbeta and 13 Jbeta primers. The assay was immunoSEQ multiplex PCR, and TCRdb's table has in-frame clones only and misses some. The data contain some 180,000 clones, 83% of them singletons. The CDR3 totals 17 residues. Germline V lookup: CDR1 SSHAT, CDR2 FNYEAQ (reference sequence). The origin of this receptor is a man in his forties or fifties in good health and CMV-seropositive. The chain employs TRBV7-7 and TRBJ2-5, with 8 positions matching TRBD2. Sequencing used PBMCs. This CDR3 is CASSLLVAGGVQETQYF. CDR3 nucleotides: TGTGCTAGCAGCTTATTAGTGGCGGGAGGTGTACAAGAGACCCAGTACTTC.